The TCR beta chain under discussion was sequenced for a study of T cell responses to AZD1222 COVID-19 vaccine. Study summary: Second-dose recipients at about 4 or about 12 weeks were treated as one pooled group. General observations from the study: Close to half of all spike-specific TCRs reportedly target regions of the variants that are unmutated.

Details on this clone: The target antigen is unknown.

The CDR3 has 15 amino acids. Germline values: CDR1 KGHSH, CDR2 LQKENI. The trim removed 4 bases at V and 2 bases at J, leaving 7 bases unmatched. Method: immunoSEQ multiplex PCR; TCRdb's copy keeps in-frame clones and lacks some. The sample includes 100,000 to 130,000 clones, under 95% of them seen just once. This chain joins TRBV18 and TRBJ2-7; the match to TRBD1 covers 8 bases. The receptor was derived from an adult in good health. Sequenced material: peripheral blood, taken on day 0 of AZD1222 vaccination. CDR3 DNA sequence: TGTGCCAGCTCACTCTCCGGGACAGGTGCCTACGAGCAGTACTTC. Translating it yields CASSLSGTGAYEQYF.